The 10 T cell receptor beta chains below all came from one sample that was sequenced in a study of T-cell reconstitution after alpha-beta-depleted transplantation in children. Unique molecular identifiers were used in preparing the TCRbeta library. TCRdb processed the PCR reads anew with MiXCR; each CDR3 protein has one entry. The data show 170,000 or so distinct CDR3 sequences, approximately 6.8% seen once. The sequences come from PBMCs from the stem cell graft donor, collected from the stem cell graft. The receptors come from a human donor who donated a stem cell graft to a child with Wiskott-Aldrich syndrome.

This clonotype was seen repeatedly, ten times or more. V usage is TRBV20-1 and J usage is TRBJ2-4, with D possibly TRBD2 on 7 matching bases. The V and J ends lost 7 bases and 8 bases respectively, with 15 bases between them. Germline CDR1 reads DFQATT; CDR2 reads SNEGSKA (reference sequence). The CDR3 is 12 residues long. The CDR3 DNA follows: TGCAGTGTGAGTCGGGGGGCCGACATTCAGTACTTC. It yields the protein CSVSRGADIQYF.

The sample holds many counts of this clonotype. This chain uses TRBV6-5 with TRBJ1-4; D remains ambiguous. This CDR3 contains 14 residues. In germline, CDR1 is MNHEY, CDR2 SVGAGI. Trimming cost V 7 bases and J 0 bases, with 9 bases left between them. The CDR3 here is CASNLHATNEKLFF. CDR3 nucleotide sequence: TGTGCCAGCAACCTACATGCAACTAATGAAAAACTGTTTTTT.

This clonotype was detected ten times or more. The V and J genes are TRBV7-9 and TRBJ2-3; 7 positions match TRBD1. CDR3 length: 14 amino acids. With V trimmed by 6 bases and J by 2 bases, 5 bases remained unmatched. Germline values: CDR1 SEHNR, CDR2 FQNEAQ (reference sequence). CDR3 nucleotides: TGTGCCAGCAGTTTCGGGACAGACACAGATACGCAGTATTTT. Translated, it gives CASSFGTDTDTQYF.

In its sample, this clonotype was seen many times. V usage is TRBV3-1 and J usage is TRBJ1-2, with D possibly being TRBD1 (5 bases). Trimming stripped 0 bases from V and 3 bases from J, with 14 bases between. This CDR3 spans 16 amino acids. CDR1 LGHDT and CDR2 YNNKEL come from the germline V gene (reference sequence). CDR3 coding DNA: TGTGCCAGCAGCCAAGAGGCGACGAGGGGCCACTATGGCTACACCTTC. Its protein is CASSQEATRGHYGYTF.

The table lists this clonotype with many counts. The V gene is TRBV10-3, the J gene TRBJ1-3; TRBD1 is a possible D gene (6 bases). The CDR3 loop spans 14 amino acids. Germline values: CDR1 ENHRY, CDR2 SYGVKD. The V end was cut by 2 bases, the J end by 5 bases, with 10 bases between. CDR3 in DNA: TGTGCCATCAGTGAGAAGCAGGGGAGAAACACCATATATTTT. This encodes CAISEKQGRNTIYF.

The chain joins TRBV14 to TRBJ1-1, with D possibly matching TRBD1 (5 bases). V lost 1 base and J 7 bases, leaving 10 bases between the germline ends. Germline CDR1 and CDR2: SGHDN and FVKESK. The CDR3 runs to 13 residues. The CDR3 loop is CASSQVRDGEAFF. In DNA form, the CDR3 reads TGTGCCAGCAGCCAAGTCCGGGACGGTGAAGCTTTCTTT.

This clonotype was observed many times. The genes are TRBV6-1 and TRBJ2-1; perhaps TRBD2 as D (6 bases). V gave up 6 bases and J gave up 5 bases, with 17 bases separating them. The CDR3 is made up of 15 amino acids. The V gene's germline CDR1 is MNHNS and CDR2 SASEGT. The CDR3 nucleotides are TGTGCCAGCAGACTCCAGGAGGACTACCACAATGAGCAGTTCTTC. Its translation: CASRLQEDYHNEQFF.

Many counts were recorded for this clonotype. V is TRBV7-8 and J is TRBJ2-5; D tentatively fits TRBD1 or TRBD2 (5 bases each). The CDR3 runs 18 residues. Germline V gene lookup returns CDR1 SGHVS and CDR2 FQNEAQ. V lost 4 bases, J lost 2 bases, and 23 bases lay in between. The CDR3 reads CASSSILGGGSRQETQYF. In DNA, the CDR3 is TGTGCCAGCAGCTCAATACTAGGTGGGGGTAGCAGACAAGAGACCCAGTACTTC. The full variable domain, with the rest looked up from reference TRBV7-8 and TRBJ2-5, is GAGVSQSPRYKVAKRGQDVALRCDPISGHVSLFWYQQALGQGPEFLTYFQNEAQLDKSGLPSDRFFAERPEGSVSTLKIQRTQQEDSAVYLCASSSILGGGSRQETQYFGPGTRLLVL.

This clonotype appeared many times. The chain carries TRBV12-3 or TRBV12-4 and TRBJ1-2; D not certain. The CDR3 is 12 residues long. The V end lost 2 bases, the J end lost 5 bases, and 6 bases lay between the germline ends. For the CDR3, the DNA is TGTGCCAGCAGTTTAAATATGTATGGCTACACCTTC. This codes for CASSLNMYGYTF.

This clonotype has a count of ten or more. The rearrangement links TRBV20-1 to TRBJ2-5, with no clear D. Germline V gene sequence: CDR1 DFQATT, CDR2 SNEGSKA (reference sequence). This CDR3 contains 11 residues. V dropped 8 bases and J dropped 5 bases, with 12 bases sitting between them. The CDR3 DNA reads TGCAGTCCAGCCAAAGGGGAGACCCAGTACTTC. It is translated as CSPAKGETQYF.